A selection of T cell receptor beta chains follows, all from one sample in a study of control samples from healthy donors and cancer patients. Produced via immunoSEQ multiplex PCR; TCRdb's table is partial and in-frame only. The data contain tens of thousands of clones, approximately 90% of them singletons. Sequenced input: PBMCs. The receptors were sampled from a woman in her 40s with head and neck cancer. The conserved cysteine and the conserved F or W are not part of the CDR3 here. The order of the fields is CDR3 protein, J gene, V gene, D gene. A D gene is named only where the DNA matches it firmly.

AISLQGEGANYGYT	TRBJ1-2	TRBV10-3	TRBD1
ASSQSTGGGYGYT	TRBJ1-2	TRBV3-1/TRBV3-2	TRBD1
ASRPTGAGNTIY	TRBJ1-3	TRBV6-5	TRBD1
ASSLVTGNEQF	TRBJ2-1	TRBV12-3/TRBV12-4	-
ASSGTYGHPGEAF	TRBJ1-1	TRBV5-1	-
ASSPTGTGTYNEQF	TRBJ2-1	TRBV11-3	TRBD1
ASSERQGVEQY	TRBJ2-7	TRBV18	TRBD1
ASSFDGGQAGELF	TRBJ2-2	TRBV5-5	-
ASSLGHDSPLH	TRBJ1-6	TRBV5-4	-
ASSSPAAGEVNEQF	TRBJ2-1	TRBV27	TRBD2
ATSPRTTTGSGRESYEQY	TRBJ2-7	TRBV15	TRBD2
AISDASDTQY	TRBJ2-3	TRBV10-3	-
ASSYARAPPGELF	TRBJ2-2	TRBV6-5	-
ASSERAGLGTLYNEQF	TRBJ2-1	TRBV4-2	-
ATSRVPGPGETQY	TRBJ2-5	TRBV15	-
ASSLGGGTGWADTQY	TRBJ2-3	TRBV5-1	TRBD1
ASSVNPGGLVQY	TRBJ2-4	TRBV6-4	-
ASSYTGGDTQY	TRBJ2-3	TRBV6-5	-
ATSDPGQGDEKLF	TRBJ1-4	TRBV24-1	TRBD1
ASSLATGGGNYGYT	TRBJ1-2	TRBV7-9	TRBD1
ASSRNFGILSYEQY	TRBJ2-7	TRBV3-1/TRBV3-2	-
ASSSGQGARYIQY	TRBJ2-4	TRBV7-2	TRBD1
ASSPERGVNEQF	TRBJ2-1	TRBV9	-
ATRGGLGEKLF	TRBJ1-4	TRBV10-3	TRBD1
ASSLSMNTEAF	TRBJ1-1	TRBV5-1	-
ATIGQGGDTEAF	TRBJ1-1	TRBV24-1	TRBD1
ASSLEGRVALH	TRBJ1-6	TRBV7-9	-
ATSDPPTSGRASTDTQY	TRBJ2-3	TRBV24-1	TRBD2
ASSPSRDRDQAF	TRBJ1-1	TRBV7-9	TRBD1
AGRQTGGGYGYT	TRBJ1-2	TRBV5-6	-
ASSSKDKFYGYT	TRBJ1-2	TRBV5-1	-
ASSLIPSGVNEKLF	TRBJ1-4	TRBV4-1	-
SPRDTEAF	TRBJ1-1	TRBV20-1	-
ASSSSGGRLF	TRBJ2-1	TRBV7-3	TRBD2
ASSLLHKGTGEEEKLF	TRBJ1-4	TRBV18	TRBD1
ASGRTSGGAPSKNIQY	TRBJ2-4	TRBV12-5	TRBD2
AWTPWALKETQY	TRBJ2-5	TRBV30	-
AAGTVSYEQY	TRBJ2-7	TRBV2	-
ASSPTFSGNTIY	TRBJ1-3	TRBV28	-
ASGASGELF	TRBJ2-2	TRBV6-6	-
ASSLVGTGAVNEQY	TRBJ2-7	TRBV5-4	TRBD1
ASRNVQGNTIY	TRBJ1-3	TRBV12-3/TRBV12-4	-
ASRDGLAHEQY	TRBJ2-7	TRBV12-3/TRBV12-4	TRBD2
ASSLDRGHGYT	TRBJ1-2	TRBV5-6	TRBD1
ASSLVSRGFSGANVLT	TRBJ2-6	TRBV5-1	TRBD1
ASSQDQGGPSPLH	TRBJ1-6	TRBV4-1	TRBD1
ASTSGDRGLVYT	TRBJ1-2	TRBV6-5	TRBD1
ASSLNYGYT	TRBJ1-2	TRBV12-3/TRBV12-4	-
ASSLEGLGNEQF	TRBJ2-1	TRBV5-1	-
ASSSLTGTEAF	TRBJ1-1	TRBV5-4	-
ASRRTQGGYT	TRBJ1-2	TRBV3-1/TRBV3-2	-
AWRTGGQETQY	TRBJ2-5	TRBV30	TRBD1
ASSGRVYGQAISNYGYT	TRBJ1-2	TRBV9	TRBD1
ASSFLNVETQY	TRBJ2-5	TRBV12-3/TRBV12-4	-
ASGGSRTTNNEQF	TRBJ2-1	TRBV16	-
ASSRIDYGYT	TRBJ1-2	TRBV28	-
ASSQERGYEQY	TRBJ2-7	TRBV4-1	-
ASSQDEVRDTQY	TRBJ2-3	TRBV4-1	-
ASSIDRFSYEQY	TRBJ2-7	TRBV27	-